This T cell receptor beta chain is drawn from a study of T cell responses to AZD1222 COVID-19 vaccine. Concerning this clone itself: The target antigen is unknown.

Using immunoSEQ multiplex PCR, the repertoire was profiled, and TCRdb retains in-frame clones only, with some absent. Among 110,000 to 150,000 clones listed, 80% to 95% were seen once. General observations from the study: Receipt of two AZD1222 doses was followed by a rise in Spike-specific TCR breadth and depth.

This CDR3 comprises 17 residues. Trimming shortened V by 4 bases and J by 1 base, and 17 bases separated the two germline ends. Germline-derived CDR1 and CDR2 are KGHDR and SFDVKD. The TCR sequence derives from an adult in good health. The V and J genes are TRBV24-1 and TRBJ2-3, with D perhaps TRBD2 (5 bases). This specimen consisted of peripheral blood, obtained on day 0 of AZD1222 vaccination. CDR3 protein: CATSEGRTAVGTDTQYF. The DNA for the CDR3 is TGTGCCACCAGTGAGGGTCGGACTGCGGTAGGCACAGATACGCAGTATTTT.